This T cell receptor (beta chain) came from a study of cytomegalovirus exposure and HLA in healthy donors. Findings and caveats of the study: According to a later analysis, most TCR beta chains associated with CMV appeared HLA-restricted. In an earlier analysis, most TCR beta V segments were productive about 87% or about 30% of the time. Later genetic work tied a missense DCLRE1C variant to beta-chain V and J trimming.

The PCR made use of 60 Vbeta and 13 Jbeta primers. Only in-frame clones appear in the TCRdb table, and some are missing; sequencing was by immunoSEQ multiplex PCR. The data contain fewer than 150,000 clones, 60% to 80% of them singletons. This clone was seen a handful of times. Its specificity is unknown. The CDR3 totals 15 residues. Trimming at V came to 6 bases and at J to 7 bases, leaving 15 bases not matched to a gene. CDR1 is MNHEY, CDR2 SVGAGI, per germline. The material sequenced was PBMCs. This chain links TRBV6-5 with TRBJ2-7; 7 bases are shared with TRBD2. The TCR comes from a male donor in good health and CMV-seronegative. CDR3 nucleotides: TGTGCCAGCAGACAGATTACGGGAGCGGGGTTTGAGCAGTACTTC. Its translation is CASRQITGAGFEQYF.